The table lists the clone carrying this TCR beta chain with a few counts. Its antigen is not identified. The data belong to a study of T-cell memory formation after mild COVID-19. Study-wide findings and caveats: Memory sampled before infection contained some responding clones, suggesting cross-reactive memory joined. Still unconfirmed is whether the second-wave clones peaking on day 37 recognized SARS-CoV-2.

Amplification by 5'RACE using constant-segment primers produced TCR alpha and TCR beta cDNA libraries that carried sample barcodes and UMIs. MiXCR, applied by TCRdb to the 5' RACE reads, yields one record per CDR3 protein. The table shows approximately 350,000 distinct CDR3 sequences, with 25% to 30% occurring only once. This CDR3 is 16 amino acids long. V was clipped by 0 bases and J by 4 bases; unmatched bases: 8. This sequence joins TRBV12-3 or TRBV12-4 and TRBJ1-2; 7 positions agree with TRBD1. Input material: PBMCs or a T cell subset sorted from them (not recorded which). This clonotype was sampled from an adult woman who had mild COVID-19 (a few samples of this study predate the infection). Cell type and time point are not known. This chain's CDR3 is CASSLAGAQGTYGYTF. CDR3 nucleotides: TGTGCCAGCAGTTTAGCGGGGGCACAGGGGACCTATGGCTACACCTTC.